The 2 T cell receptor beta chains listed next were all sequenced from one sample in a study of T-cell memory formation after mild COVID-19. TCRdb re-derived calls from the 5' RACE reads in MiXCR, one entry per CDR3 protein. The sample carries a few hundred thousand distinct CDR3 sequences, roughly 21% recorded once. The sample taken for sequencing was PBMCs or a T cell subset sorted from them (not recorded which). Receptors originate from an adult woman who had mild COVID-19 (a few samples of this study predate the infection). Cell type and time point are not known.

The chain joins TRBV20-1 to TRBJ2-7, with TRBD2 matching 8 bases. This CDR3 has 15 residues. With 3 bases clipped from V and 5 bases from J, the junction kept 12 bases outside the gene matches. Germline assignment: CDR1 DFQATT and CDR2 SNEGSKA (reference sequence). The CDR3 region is CSARATSDPFDEQYF. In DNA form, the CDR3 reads TGCAGTGCTAGGGCGACTAGCGATCCCTTCGACGAGCAGTACTTC.

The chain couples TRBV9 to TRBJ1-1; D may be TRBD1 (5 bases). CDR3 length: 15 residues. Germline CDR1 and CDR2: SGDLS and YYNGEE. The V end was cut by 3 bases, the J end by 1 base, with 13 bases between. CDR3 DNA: TGTGCCAGCAGCGCCGAGGGGAGGTCGAACACTGAAGCTTTCTTT. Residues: CASSAEGRSNTEAFF. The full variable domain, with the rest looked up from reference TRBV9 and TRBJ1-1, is DSGVTQTPKHLITATGQRVTLRCSPRSGDLSVYWYQQSLDQGLQFLIQYYNGEERAKGNILERFSAQQFPDLHSELNLSSLELGDSALYFCASSAEGRSNTEAFFGQGTRLTVV.